The rows below give T cell receptor beta chains drawn from one sample of a study of blood T cell repertoires in COVID-19. Profiled with immunoSEQ multiplex PCR; TCRdb holds only in-frame clones, not every one. The data hold 200,000 to 300,000 clones, with 80% to 90% observed a single time. Material: PBMCs or T cells enriched from blood (not recorded which). Source of these receptors: a man aged 40-50 years who had recovered from COVID-19. The CDR3 runs from the conserved cysteine through the conserved F or W. D genes are given only for firm matches. Rows may omit the clone size; those that give it use once, few, many or a size class.

.	TRBV13	.	TRBJ1-3	CASSFQAQAENTIYF	TGTGCCAGCAGCTTTCAGGCCCAGGCCGAAAACACCATATATTTT
.	TRBV11-2	.	TRBJ2-1	CASSLDSIREQFF	TGTGCCAGCAGCTTGGACAGTATCCGTGAGCAGTTCTTC
TRBD1	TRBV14	.	TRBJ1-2	CASSQDLQAGGGYTF	TGTGCCAGCAGCCAAGATCTTCAGGCAGGGGGTGGCTACACCTTC
TRBD1	TRBV11-2	.	TRBJ1-2	CASSLGQGSLDYGYTF	TGTGCCAGCAGCTTGGGACAGGGTTCACTCGACTATGGCTACACCTTC
.	TRBV6-5	.	TRBJ1-3	CASSYSGGGSGNTIYF	TGTGCCAGCAGTTACTCAGGGGGGGGCTCTGGAAACACCATATATTTT
.	TRBV19	.	TRBJ1-5	CASSHPQGSGQPQHF	TGTGCCAGTAGCCACCCCCAGGGGTCCGGACAGCCCCAGCATTTT
.	TRBV2	.	TRBJ1-4	CASSAETVAKLFF	TGTGCCAGCAGTGCGGAGACAGTCGCAAAACTGTTTTTT
.	TRBV6-2/TRBV6-3	.	TRBJ2-7	CASSYSIQGTYEQYF	TGTGCCAGCAGTTACTCAATCCAGGGGACCTACGAGCAGTACTTC
TRBD2	TRBV6-6	.	TRBJ2-1	CASRSSGRRPYNEQFF	TGTGCCAGCAGGAGCAGCGGGAGGAGGCCCTACAATGAGCAGTTCTTC
.	TRBV7-2	.	TRBJ2-2	CASSPGQNTGELFF	TGTGCCAGCAGCCCGGGACAGAACACCGGGGAGCTGTTTTTT
TRBD2	TRBV29-1	.	TRBJ2-5	CSVRAGVGETQYF	TGCAGCGTGCGAGCGGGAGTCGGAGAGACCCAGTACTTC
.	TRBV7-3	.	TRBJ2-2	CASSLNSGNTGELFF	TGTGCCAGCAGCTTAAACAGCGGGAACACCGGGGAGCTGTTTTTT
TRBD1	TRBV6-5	.	TRBJ1-2	CASKGKGQAPYGYTF	TGTGCCAGCAAGGGGAAAGGACAGGCCCCTTATGGCTACACCTTC
.	TRBV18	.	TRBJ1-2	CASSPPEGVGYGYTF	TGTGCCAGCTCACCACCGGAAGGGGTTGGATATGGCTACACCTTC
.	TRBV2	few	TRBJ1-2	CASRHNYGYTF	TGTGCCAGCAGACATAACTATGGCTACACCTTC
TRBD1	TRBV6-5	.	TRBJ1-2	CASSYSDRGNGYTF	TGTGCCAGCAGTTACTCGGACAGGGGGAATGGCTACACCTTC
TRBD2	TRBV27	.	TRBJ2-3	CASSLAGGPGPHTDTQYF	TGTGCCAGCAGTTTAGCGGGGGGGCCGGGACCCCACACAGATACGCAGTATTTT
TRBD1	TRBV30	.	TRBJ2-1	CAWIVTGESYNEQFF	TGTGCCTGGATTGTTACAGGGGAGTCCTACAATGAGCAGTTCTTC
TRBD1	TRBV27	once	TRBJ1-6	CASSITYSGTVNSPLHF	TGTGCCAGCAGCATCACATACTCCGGGACAGTTAATTCACCCCTCCACTTT
TRBD1	TRBV5-6	.	TRBJ1-2	CASRLTGTEYGYTF	TGTGCCAGCAGGTTAACCGGGACAGAATATGGCTACACCTTC
.	TRBV5-1	.	TRBJ1-4	CASSLNQGSGNEKLFF	TGCGCCAGCAGCTTGAATCAGGGGTCGGGTAATGAAAAACTGTTTTTT
TRBD2	TRBV9	.	TRBJ2-5	CASSVKGLAESQETQYF	TGTGCCAGCAGCGTTAAGGGACTAGCGGAGAGCCAAGAGACCCAGTACTTC
.	TRBV6-5	.	TRBJ2-3	CASSYRGSELDTQYF	TGTGCCAGCAGTTATCGGGGGTCCGAGTTAGATACGCAGTATTTT
TRBD2	TRBV7-9	.	TRBJ2-3	CASSSGLAGGPGVSDTQYF	TGTGCCAGCAGCAGCGGACTAGCGGGAGGGCCCGGGGTTTCTGATACGCAGTATTTT
.	TRBV6-5	.	TRBJ2-7	CASTTISRGRNEQYF	TGTGCCAGCACTACCATTAGTCGGGGAAGGAACGAGCAGTACTTC
.	TRBV5-1	.	TRBJ1-6	CASRPGRDSYNSPLHF	TGCGCCAGCCGACCTGGGAGGGATTCCTATAATTCACCCCTCCACTTT
.	TRBV14	.	TRBJ2-1	CASSLNTGLRTSYNEQFF	TGTGCCAGCAGCCTTAACACGGGACTGCGGACCTCCTACAATGAGCAGTTCTTC
.	TRBV10-3	once	TRBJ2-5	CAISGPQETQYF	TGTGCCATCAGTGGGCCTCAAGAGACCCAGTACTTC
.	TRBV27	.	TRBJ2-5	CASSPVTREETQYF	TGTGCCAGCAGCCCCGTAACCAGGGAAGAGACCCAGTACTTC
.	TRBV6-6	.	TRBJ1-4	CASSRPGAGENEKLFF	TGTGCCAGCAGTCGACCGGGTGCCGGGGAAAATGAAAAACTGTTTTTT
TRBD1	TRBV9	.	TRBJ1-6	CASSGATGATYNSPLHF	TGTGCCAGCAGCGGTGCTACAGGGGCGACATATAATTCACCCCTCCACTTT
TRBD1	TRBV15	.	TRBJ2-5	CATSRHRDRSQETQYF	TGTGCCACCAGCAGGCACCGGGACAGGAGTCAAGAGACCCAGTACTTC
.	TRBV7-3	.	TRBJ2-1	CASSLIPGDPPHSYNEQFF	TGTGCCAGCAGCTTGATTCCAGGGGATCCTCCTCACTCCTACAATGAGCAGTTCTTC
TRBD2	TRBV5-1	.	TRBJ2-1	CASSLKLAEYNEQFF	TGCGCCAGCAGCCTCAAACTAGCGGAGTACAATGAGCAGTTCTTC
TRBD1	TRBV5-1	.	TRBJ1-4	CASSLKDRGSEKLFF	TGCGCCAGCAGCTTGAAGGACAGGGGGTCTGAAAAACTGTTTTTT
TRBD2	TRBV3-1/TRBV3-2	.	TRBJ2-7	CASSQGTSGLYEQYF	TGTGCCAGCAGCCAAGGGACTAGCGGACTCTACGAGCAGTACTTC
.	TRBV27	.	TRBJ1-2	CASSLLQGRHGYTF	TGTGCCAGCAGTTTATTGCAGGGCCGGCATGGCTACACCTTC
.	TRBV28	.	TRBJ1-5	CALRGGTGNQPQHF	TGTGCCCTCCGGGGAGGGACCGGAAATCAGCCCCAGCATTTT
.	TRBV5-1	.	TRBJ1-1	CASSNGGGGRTEAFF	TGCGCCAGCAGCAACGGTGGCGGGGGCCGGACTGAAGCTTTCTTT
.	TRBV25-1	.	TRBJ1-1	CASSEPGGLGEAFF	TGTGCCAGCAGTGAACCCGGGGGGCTCGGGGAAGCTTTCTTT
TRBD1	TRBV13	.	TRBJ2-5	CASSPRGTGGYETQYF	TGTGCCAGCAGCCCACGAGGGACAGGGGGCTATGAGACCCAGTACTTC
TRBD1	TRBV4-1	.	TRBJ1-5	CASSQGTGTVNQPQHF	TGCGCCAGCAGCCAGGGGACCGGGACAGTAAATCAGCCCCAGCATTTT
TRBD2	TRBV9	.	TRBJ2-1	CASSLSAGARYNEQFF	TGTGCCAGCAGCCTCTCAGCGGGAGCCCGTTACAATGAGCAGTTCTTC
.	TRBV7-8	.	TRBJ2-6	CASSLVPFVSREKSGANVLTF	TGTGCCAGCAGCTTAGTCCCCTTTGTTAGCAGGGAAAAATCTGGGGCCAACGTCCTGACTTTC
TRBD1	TRBV9	.	TRBJ1-1	CASSASTGVATEAFF	TGTGCCAGCAGTGCTTCGACAGGGGTTGCCACTGAAGCTTTCTTT
.	TRBV2	.	TRBJ1-5	CASSEETGYGNQPQHF	TGTGCCAGCAGTGAAGAAACAGGATACGGCAATCAGCCCCAGCATTTT
TRBD1	TRBV19	.	TRBJ1-3	CASSLTGTGIPPGNTIYF	TGTGCCAGTAGCCTGACCGGGACAGGGATTCCACCTGGAAACACCATATATTTT
.	TRBV11-3	.	TRBJ1-2	CASSLGTRAANYGYTF	TGTGCCAGCAGCTTAGGTACCAGGGCCGCTAACTATGGCTACACCTTC
TRBD2	TRBV28	.	TRBJ2-3	CALSPLAGERDTQYF	TGTGCCTTATCCCCATTAGCGGGAGAGAGAGATACGCAGTATTTT
.	TRBV18	once	TRBJ2-7	CASSTRRGTYEQYF	TGTGCCAGCTCAACAAGACGGGGGACCTACGAGCAGTACTTC
TRBD1	TRBV7-9	.	TRBJ1-3	CASSLATGAGNTIYF	TGTGCCAGCAGCTTAGCCACAGGGGCTGGAAACACCATATATTTT
.	TRBV11-2	.	TRBJ2-2	CASSSLQGSGELFF	TGTGCCAGCAGCAGTCTTCAGGGCTCCGGGGAGCTGTTTTTT
.	TRBV3-1/TRBV3-2	.	TRBJ1-5	CASSLGLKRDQPQHF	TGTGCCAGCAGCCTGGGACTCAAACGGGATCAGCCCCAGCATTTT
.	TRBV7-2	.	TRBJ2-7	CASSPFFNEQYF	TGTGCCAGCAGCCCGTTCTTTAACGAGCAGTACTTC
.	TRBV5-1	.	TRBJ2-5	CASSLGRAVETQYF	TGCGCCAGCAGCTTGGGGCGGGCGGTGGAGACCCAGTACTTC